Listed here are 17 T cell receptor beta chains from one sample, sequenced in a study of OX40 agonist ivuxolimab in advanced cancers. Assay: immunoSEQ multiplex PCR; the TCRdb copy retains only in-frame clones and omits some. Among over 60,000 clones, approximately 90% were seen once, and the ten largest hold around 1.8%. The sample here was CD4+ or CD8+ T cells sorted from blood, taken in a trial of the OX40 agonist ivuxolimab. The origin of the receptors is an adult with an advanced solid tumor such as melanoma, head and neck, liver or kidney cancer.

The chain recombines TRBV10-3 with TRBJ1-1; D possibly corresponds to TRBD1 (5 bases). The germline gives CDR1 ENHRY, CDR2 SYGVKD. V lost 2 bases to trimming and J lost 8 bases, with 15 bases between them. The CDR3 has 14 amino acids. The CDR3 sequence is CAISELGAPLEAFF. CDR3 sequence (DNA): TGTGCCATCAGTGAGCTAGGGGCCCCGCTCGAAGCTTTCTTT.

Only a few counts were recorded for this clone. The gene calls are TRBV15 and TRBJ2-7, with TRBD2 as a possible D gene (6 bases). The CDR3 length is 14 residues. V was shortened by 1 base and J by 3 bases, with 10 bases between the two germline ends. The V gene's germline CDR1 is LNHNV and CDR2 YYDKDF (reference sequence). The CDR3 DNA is TGTGCCACCAGCAGAGCCGGGAGAGACTACGAGCAGTACTTC. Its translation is CATSRAGRDYEQYF. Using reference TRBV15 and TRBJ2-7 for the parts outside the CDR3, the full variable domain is DAMVIQNPRYQVTQFGKPVTLSCSQTLNHNVMYWYQQKSSQAPKLLFHYYDKDFNNEADTPDNFQSRRPNTSFCFLDIRSPGLGDTAMYLCATSRAGRDYEQYFGPGTRLTVT.

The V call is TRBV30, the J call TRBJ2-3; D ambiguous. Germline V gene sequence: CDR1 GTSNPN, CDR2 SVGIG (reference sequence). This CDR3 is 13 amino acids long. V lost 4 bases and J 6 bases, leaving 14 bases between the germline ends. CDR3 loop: CAWNDARSDTQYF. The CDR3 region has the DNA TGTGCCTGGAACGACGCGAGATCCGATACGCAGTATTTT. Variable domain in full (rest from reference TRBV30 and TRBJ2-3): SQTIHQWPATLVQPVGSPLSLECTVEGTSNPNLYWYRQAAGRGLQLLFYSVGIGQISSEVPQNLSASRPQDRQFILSSKKLLLSDSGFYLCAWNDARSDTQYFGPGTRLTVL.

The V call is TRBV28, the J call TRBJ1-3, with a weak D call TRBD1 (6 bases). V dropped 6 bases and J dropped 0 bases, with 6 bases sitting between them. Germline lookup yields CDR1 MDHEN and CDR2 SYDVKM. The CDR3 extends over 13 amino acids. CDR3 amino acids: CASRDSSGNTIYF. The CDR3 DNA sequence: TGTGCCAGCAGGGACAGCTCTGGAAACACCATATATTTT.

CDR3 DNA: TGTGCCAGCAGTGAAGCGGGACTCTTAGATACGCAGTATTTT. This encodes CASSEAGLLDTQYF. V and J are TRBV2 and TRBJ2-3; weak D call: TRBD2 (6 bases). Germline CDR1 SNHLY, CDR2 FYNNEI. V was clipped by 0 bases and J by 5 bases, with 9 bases between them. The CDR3 has 14 residues.

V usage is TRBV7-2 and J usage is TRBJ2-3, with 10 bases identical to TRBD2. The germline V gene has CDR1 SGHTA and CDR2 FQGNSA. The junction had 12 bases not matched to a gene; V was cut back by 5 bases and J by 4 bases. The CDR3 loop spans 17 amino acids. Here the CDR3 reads CASSRGQRGGWADTQYF. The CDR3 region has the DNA TGTGCCAGCAGCCGAGGGCAGCGGGGGGGCTGGGCAGATACGCAGTATTTT.

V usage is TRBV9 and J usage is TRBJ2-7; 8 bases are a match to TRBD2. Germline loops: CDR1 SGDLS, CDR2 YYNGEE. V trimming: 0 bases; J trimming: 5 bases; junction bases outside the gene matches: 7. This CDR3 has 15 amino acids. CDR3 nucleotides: TGTGCCAGCAGCGTAGACAGCGGGAGAGACCACGAGCAGTACTTC. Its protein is CASSVDSGRDHEQYF. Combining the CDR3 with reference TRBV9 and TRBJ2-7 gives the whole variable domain DSGVTQTPKHLITATGQRVTLRCSPRSGDLSVYWYQQSLDQGLQFLIQYYNGEERAKGNILERFSAQQFPDLHSELNLSSLELGDSALYFCASSVDSGRDHEQYFGPGTRLTVT.

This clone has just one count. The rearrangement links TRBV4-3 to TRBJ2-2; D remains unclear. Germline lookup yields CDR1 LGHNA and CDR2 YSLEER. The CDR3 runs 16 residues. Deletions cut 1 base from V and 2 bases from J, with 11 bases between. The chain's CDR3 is CASSQGVGSNTGELFF. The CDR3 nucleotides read TGCGCCAGCAGCCAAGGTGTAGGCAGCAACACCGGGGAGCTGTTTTTT.

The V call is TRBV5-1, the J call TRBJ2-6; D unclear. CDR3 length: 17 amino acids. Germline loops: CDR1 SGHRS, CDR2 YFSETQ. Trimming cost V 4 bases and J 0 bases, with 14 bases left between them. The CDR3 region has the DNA TGCGCCAGCAGCGGGGAAGGAGTGAGCTCTGGGGCCAACGTCCTGACTTTC. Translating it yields CASSGEGVSSGANVLTF.

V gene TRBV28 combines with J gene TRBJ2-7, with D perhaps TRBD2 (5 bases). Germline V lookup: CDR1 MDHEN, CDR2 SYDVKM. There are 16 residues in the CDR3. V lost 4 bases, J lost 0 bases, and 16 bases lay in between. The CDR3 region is CASSSVSAGVSYEQYF. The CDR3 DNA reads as TGTGCCAGCAGTTCAGTTTCGGCGGGCGTCTCCTACGAGCAGTACTTC. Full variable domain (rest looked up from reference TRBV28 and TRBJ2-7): DVKVTQSSRYLVKRTGEKVFLECVQDMDHENMFWYRQDPGLGLRLIYFSYDVKMKEKGDIPEGYSVSREKKERFSLILESASTNQTSMYLCASSSVSAGVSYEQYFGPGTRLTVT.

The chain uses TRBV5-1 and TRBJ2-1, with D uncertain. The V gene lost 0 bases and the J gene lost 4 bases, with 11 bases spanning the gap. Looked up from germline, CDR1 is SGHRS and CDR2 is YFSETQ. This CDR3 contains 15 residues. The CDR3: CASSLAAPRYNEQFF. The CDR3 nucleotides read TGCGCCAGCAGCTTGGCAGCGCCCCGGTACAATGAGCAGTTCTTC. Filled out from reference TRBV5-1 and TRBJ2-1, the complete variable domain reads KAGVTQTPRYLIKTRGQQVTLSCSPISGHRSVSWYQQTPGQGLQFLFEYFSETQRNKGNFPGRFSGRQFSNSRSEMNVSTLELGDSALYLCASSLAAPRYNEQFFGPGTRLTVL.

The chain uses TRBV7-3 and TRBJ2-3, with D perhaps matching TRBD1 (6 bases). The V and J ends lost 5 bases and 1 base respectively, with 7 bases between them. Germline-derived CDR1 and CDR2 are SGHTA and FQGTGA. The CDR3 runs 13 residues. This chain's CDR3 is CASSPGGTDTQYF. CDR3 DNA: TGTGCCAGCAGCCCAGGGGGCACAGATACGCAGTATTTT.

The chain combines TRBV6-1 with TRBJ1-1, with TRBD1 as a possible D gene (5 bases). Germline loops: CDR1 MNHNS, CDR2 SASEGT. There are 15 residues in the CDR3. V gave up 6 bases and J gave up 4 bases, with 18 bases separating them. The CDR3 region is CASSRSLGERTEAFF. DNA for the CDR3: TGTGCCAGCAGCCGAAGCTTAGGGGAGCGCACTGAAGCTTTCTTT.

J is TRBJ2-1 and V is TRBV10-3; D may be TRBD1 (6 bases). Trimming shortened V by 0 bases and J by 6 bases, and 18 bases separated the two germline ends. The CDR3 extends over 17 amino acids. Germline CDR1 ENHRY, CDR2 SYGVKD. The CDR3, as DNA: TGTGCCATCAGTGAGTCGCCCTTGGCAGGGGACGCCAATGAGCAGTTCTTC. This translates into CAISESPLAGDANEQFF.

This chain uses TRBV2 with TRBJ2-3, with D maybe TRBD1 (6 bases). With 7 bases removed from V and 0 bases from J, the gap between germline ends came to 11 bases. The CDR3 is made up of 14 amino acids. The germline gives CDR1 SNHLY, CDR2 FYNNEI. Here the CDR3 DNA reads TGTGCCAGCAATAGGGACACAAGCACAGATACGCAGTATTTT. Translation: CASNRDTSTDTQYF.

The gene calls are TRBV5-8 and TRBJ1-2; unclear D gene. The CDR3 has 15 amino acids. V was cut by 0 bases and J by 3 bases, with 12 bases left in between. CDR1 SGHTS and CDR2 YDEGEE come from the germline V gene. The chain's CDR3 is CASSLAAGLHYGYTF. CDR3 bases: TGTGCCAGCAGCTTGGCCGCAGGTCTCCACTATGGCTACACCTTC.

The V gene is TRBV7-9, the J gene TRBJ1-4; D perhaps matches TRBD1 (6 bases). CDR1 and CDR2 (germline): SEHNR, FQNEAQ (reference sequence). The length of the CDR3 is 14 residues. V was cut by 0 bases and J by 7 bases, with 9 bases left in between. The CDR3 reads CASSLAQGSEKLFF. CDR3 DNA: TGTGCCAGCAGCTTAGCACAGGGTTCTGAAAAACTGTTTTTT.